Listed below are T cell receptor beta chains from one sample, sequenced in a study of beta chain features in type 1 diabetes. The assay was immunoSEQ multiplex PCR, and TCRdb's table has in-frame clones only and misses some. The sample includes hundreds of thousands of clones, 9.6% of them seen just once. Input material: naive CD4+ T cells from blood. These TCRs come from a woman aged 18 to 35 in good health. CDR3s leave out the opening cysteine and the closing phenylalanine or tryptophan. Clone size, where shown, is once, few, many, or a class for clones that have expanded.

j_call clone_size v_call cdr3_aa
TRBJ2-3 few TRBV18 ASSRRDKDTQY
TRBJ1-3 - TRBV5-6 ASSSSPRGSGGNTIY
TRBJ1-6 - TRBV9 ASSTTGQPLNSPLH
TRBJ2-1 few TRBV5-1 ASSSGQSYNEQF
TRBJ2-3 few TRBV5-4 ASSFKRSSTDTQY
TRBJ1-5 - TRBV30 AWRTGGDQPQH
TRBJ2-1 - TRBV5-4 ASSLVLAGAHEQF
TRBJ1-2 - TRBV6-5 ATTSWGDYGYT
TRBJ2-5 - TRBV5-1 ASSSGHMGETQY
TRBJ2-5 - TRBV5-1 ASSLNQGGPSQETQY
TRBJ1-5 few TRBV5-1 ASSLGVGAENQPQH
TRBJ2-5 few TRBV7-2 ASSLDGSGGTQY
TRBJ2-4 few TRBV7-2 ASSFVAGDKNIQY
TRBJ2-2 - TRBV2 ASRSSGSLELF
TRBJ1-1 - TRBV5-5 ASSLVQGSTEAF
TRBJ2-7 - TRBV30 AWSLSGGYYEQY
TRBJ2-3 - TRBV5-4 ASSPLSGSTDTQY